This T cell receptor (beta chain) is drawn from a study of Ad26.COV2.S vaccination and SARS-CoV-2 variants. The germline V gene encodes CDR1 SEHNR and CDR2 FQNEAQ (reference sequence). The length of the CDR3 is 16 residues. J was trimmed by 5 bases and V by 4 bases; bases with no gene match: 12. Treatment meaning: 19 received Ad26.COV2.S at low or high dose, single or two shots; 5 received placebo; per-sample allocation not given. On day 63 after the first injection, vaccine and placebo recipients gave samples. The assay was immunoSEQ multiplex PCR, and TCRdb's table has in-frame clones only and misses some. The data hold 440,000 or so clones, with over 80% observed a single time.

The sequence was obtained from a person between 18 and 59 years old who received the Ad26.COV2.S COVID-19 vaccine or a placebo. Sequenced material: peripheral blood, taken in a trial of Ad26.COV2.S vaccine versus placebo. The chain has TRBV7-9 and TRBJ1-2, with 8 bases that match TRBD1. The CDR3 DNA reads as TGTGCCAGCAGCTCTGAGCCGGGACAGGAGGTTTATGGCTACACCTTC. It codes for CASSSEPGQEVYGYTF.